This T cell receptor (beta chain) was profiled in a study of siplizumab effects on memory and regulatory T cells (dated by TCRdb to about 2019). Concerning the study at large: The effect of the anti-CD2 antibody siplizumab on alloreactive T-cell subsets was examined in allogeneic mixed lymphocyte reactions constructed from human PBMCs.

TCRbeta CDR3 sequencing was performed on sorted unstimulated T cells and on proliferating T cells recovered from mixed lymphocyte reactions. Fresh whole blood from about 9 HLA-typed healthy donors was used as the source from which PBMCs were isolated. The library was generated by the immunoSEQ multiplex PCR assay. Each sample had 85,000 to 100,000 TCR templates assayed by the deep sequencing platform. Genomic DNA extracted from sorted T cells was used for TCRbeta CDR3 sequencing. In the authors' own workflow: The R programming language was used for the clonal analysis of the TCRbeta CDR3 data. Alloreactive CD4+ and CD8+ clones were identified by comparing unstimulated samples to CFSE-low samples taken after the reaction. Regulatory or non-regulatory origin of alloreactive CD4+ clones was assigned by matching sequences to the sorted unstimulated Treg and non-Treg repertoires. TCRdb holds this immuneACCESS table with in-frame rearrangements only. Some clones are missing; in checked studies, unresolved V genes explain under half, and the rest has no known cause. Clone size and the V and J calls come from that table; the DNA yielded D and trimming. This sample is represented by some 87,000 clones; more than 80% of them were singletons. The ten top clones hold around 16% of the sample.

CDR1 MNHNY and CDR2 SVGAGI are derived from the germline V gene (reference sequence). From the cysteine up to the phenylalanine, the CDR3 has a length of 16 residues. The CDR3 DNA has 48 bases and is translated from base 1. Ends trimmed: V by 11 bases, J by 0 bases; bases unmatched to a gene: 11. Study-level results and caveats: Roughly 75-96% of proliferating CD4+ or CD8+ clones could not be assigned a naive or memory phenotype. Whether proliferating Tregs from siplizumab cultures actually had suppressive function was not functionally confirmed. Unstimulated naive T cells appeared more diverse than memory T cells, and naive cells seemed to contribute substantially to the alloresponse. Because sequences at frequencies below about 10^-5 were poorly captured, only a minor fraction of alloreactive clones could be mapped back to unstimulated subsets. Siplizumab significantly reduced the cumulative frequency of alloreactive sequences traceable to unstimulated CD4+ memory T cells. Among mappable alloreactive CD4+ clones, the Treg-derived fraction averaged approximately 69% with siplizumab versus around 25% in control reactions.

Of note for this clone: It lacks a known antigen. No per-base quality is available; no much larger clone lies one base away.

This sequence originates from a human donor in good health. Material for sequencing was CD4+ T cells sorted from blood. The V gene is TRBV6-6 and the J gene is TRBJ2-3, and 10 bases in between align with TRBD2. The DNA is TGTGCCTGCGGTGGGGGACTAGCGTGGAGCACAGATACGCAGTATTTT. This is translated as CACGGGLAWSTDTQYF.